A selection of T cell receptor beta chains follows, all from one sample in a study of shared clonotypes between healthy human individuals. The assay was immunoSEQ multiplex PCR, and TCRdb's table has in-frame clones only and misses some. In the table there are 2 million to 3 million clones, under 95% of which are singletons. The sample taken for sequencing was naive CD4+ T cells from PBMCs. The receptor set was obtained from a man between 18 and 35 years old in good health. Some clones in this sample may be carry-over from other donors' samples. CDR3s include the opening cysteine and the closing phenylalanine or tryptophan. D genes are given only for firm matches. Some rows mark clone size as missing; the rest say once, few, many or name a class of expanded clone.

j_call v_call clone_size d_call cdr3_nt cdr3_aa
TRBJ1-2 TRBV19 - - TGTGCCAGTAGTAACTTGGCGGGGGCGGATAACTATGGCTACACCTTC CASSNLAGADNYGYTF
TRBJ2-7 TRBV5-1 - - TGCGCCAGCAGCCCTCTAGAGACGGGATCCTACGAGCAGTACTTC CASSPLETGSYEQYF
TRBJ2-7 TRBV5-4 - - TGTGCCAGCAGCCTGGGAGGGGCAGGGGGCTACGAGCAGTACTTC CASSLGGAGGYEQYF
TRBJ1-2 TRBV18 - TRBD1 TGTGCCAGCTCACCATCAGGGGGCAATGGCTACACCTTC CASSPSGGNGYTF
TRBJ1-3 TRBV18 - - TGTGCCAGCTCACCAGGGGTTTCTGGAAACACCATATATTTT CASSPGVSGNTIYF
TRBJ2-1 TRBV7-2 - TRBD2 TGTGCCAGCAGCTTAATTAGGGCTAGCGGGCAAGCCGAGCAGTTCTTC CASSLIRASGQAEQFF
TRBJ2-3 TRBV7-2 - TRBD2 TGTGCCAGCAGCTTATTCACTAGCGGGAGAGCAGATACGCAGTATTTT CASSLFTSGRADTQYF
TRBJ1-2 TRBV2 - - TGTGCCAGCAGTGGACAGGACTACTATGGCTACACCTTC CASSGQDYYGYTF
TRBJ2-1 TRBV19 - - TGTGCCAGTACGGTGGGTGTTTACTCCTACAATGAGCAGTTCTTC CASTVGVYSYNEQFF
TRBJ2-6 TRBV5-1 - - TGCGCCAGCAGCTTGGGGAGCGGAAGTGCCAACGTCCTGACTTTC CASSLGSGSANVLTF
TRBJ2-1 TRBV5-1 once - TGCGCCAGCAGCTTGGCCGTCCAGGGCTCATACAATGAGCAGTTCTTC CASSLAVQGSYNEQFF
TRBJ1-2 TRBV2 - TRBD1 TGTGCCAGCAGGGGACAGGGTTGGATTTATGGCTACACCTTC CASRGQGWIYGYTF
TRBJ2-1 TRBV28 once TRBD2 TGTGCCAGCAGCCCGGGGGTGGCGAACCTAGCGGGACTCTCCTACAATGAGCAGTTCTTC CASSPGVANLAGLSYNEQFF
TRBJ2-1 TRBV29-1 once - TGCAGCGTTACAGAGAGCTCCTACAATGAGCAGTTCTTC CSVTESSYNEQFF
TRBJ2-1 TRBV12-5 - TRBD1 TGTGCTAGTGGTTTGGGGACCAACAGGGGGCTCATCAATGAGCAGTTCTTC CASGLGTNRGLINEQFF
TRBJ2-1 TRBV5-1 - - TGCGCCAGCAGCTTAGGCCAGGGGCCCTACAATGAGCAGTTCTTC CASSLGQGPYNEQFF
TRBJ2-3 TRBV4-3 - TRBD2 TGCGCCAGCAGCCAAGAGGTTAGCGGGAGTAGTACGCAGTATTTT CASSQEVSGSSTQYF
TRBJ2-7 TRBV28 - TRBD2 TGTGCCAGCACGACTAGCGGGAGCCACGAGCAGTACTTC CASTTSGSHEQYF
TRBJ2-3 TRBV9 - TRBD2 TGTGCCAGCAGTAATCAAGCGGGAGTAGCAGATACGCAGTATTTT CASSNQAGVADTQYF
TRBJ1-5 TRBV4-1 - - TGCGCCAGCAGCCAAGGACTTTCAGGGAGAAGTTCAGATTTCAATCAGCCCCAGCATTTT CASSQGLSGRSSDFNQPQHF
TRBJ2-3 TRBV7-2 - - TGTGCCAGCAGCCACAGACAGCGCAGTGCTAGCACAGATACGCAGTATTTT CASSHRQRSASTDTQYF
TRBJ1-6 TRBV5-1 - - TGCGCCAGCAGCTTGTCTGGAGCAATAAGCTCCTATAATTCACCCCTCCACTTT CASSLSGAISSYNSPLHF